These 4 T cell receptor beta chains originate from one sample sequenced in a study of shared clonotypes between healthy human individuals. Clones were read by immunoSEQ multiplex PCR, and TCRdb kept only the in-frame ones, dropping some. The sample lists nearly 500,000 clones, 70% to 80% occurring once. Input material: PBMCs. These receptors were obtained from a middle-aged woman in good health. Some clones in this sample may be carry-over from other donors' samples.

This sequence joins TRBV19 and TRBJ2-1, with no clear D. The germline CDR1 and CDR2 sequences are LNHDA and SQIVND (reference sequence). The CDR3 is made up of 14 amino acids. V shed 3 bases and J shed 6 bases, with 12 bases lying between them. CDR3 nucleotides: TGTGCCAGTAGTATGAATCCCTCACCCAATGAGCAGTTCTTC. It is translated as CASSMNPSPNEQFF.

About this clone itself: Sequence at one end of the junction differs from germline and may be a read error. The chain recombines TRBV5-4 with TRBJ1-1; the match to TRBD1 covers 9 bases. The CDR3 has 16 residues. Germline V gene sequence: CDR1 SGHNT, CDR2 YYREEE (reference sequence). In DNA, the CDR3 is TGTGCCAGCAGCTTGGGGACAGGGGTTGAGGTCACTGGAGCTTTCTTT. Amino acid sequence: CASSLGTGVEVTGAFF.

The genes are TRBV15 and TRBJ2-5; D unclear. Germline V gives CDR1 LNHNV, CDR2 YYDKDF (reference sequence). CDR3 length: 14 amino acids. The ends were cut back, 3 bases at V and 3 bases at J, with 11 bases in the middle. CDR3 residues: CATSSMRSEETQYF. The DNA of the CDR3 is TGTGCCACCAGCAGTATGCGGTCGGAAGAGACCCAGTACTTC.

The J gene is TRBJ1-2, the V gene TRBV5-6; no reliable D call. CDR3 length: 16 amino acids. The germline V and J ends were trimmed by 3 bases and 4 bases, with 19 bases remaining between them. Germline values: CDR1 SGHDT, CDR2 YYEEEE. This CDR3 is CASSSQISEVFYGYTF. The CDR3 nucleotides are TGTGCCAGCAGCTCACAGATTTCTGAAGTATTCTATGGCTACACCTTC.